This is a list of T cell receptor beta chains from one sample in a study of T cell repertoires in cytomegalovirus infection. A single record per CDR3 protein comes from TCRdb applying MiXCR to the reads. This sample has under 90,000 distinct CDR3 sequences, with approximately 46% found just once. No antigen is known for these receptors. The sample here was CD8+ T cells from cultured PBMCs, taken from culture after CMV antigen stimulation. These receptor sequences come from a human donor in good health (CMV status not recorded). Some clones in this sample may be carry-over from other donors' samples. Each CDR3 is given with its conserved first and last residue. D genes are given only for firm matches. The size entry is marked missing in some rows and otherwise reads once, few, many or a size class.

clone size: NA
D gene: TRBD2
V gene: TRBV12-3/TRBV12-4
J gene: TRBJ2-5
CDR3 protein: CASSLGLAGTQETQYF
CDR3 DNA: TGTGCCAGCAGTTTAGGACTAGCGGGTACTCAAGAGACCCAGTACTTC

clone size: NA
D gene: TRBD2
V gene: TRBV7-8
J gene: TRBJ2-3
CDR3 protein: CASSLPGLAGVADTQYF
CDR3 DNA: TGTGCCAGCAGCTTACCCGGACTAGCGGGAGTAGCAGATACGCAGTATTTT

clone size: few
D gene: NA
V gene: TRBV20-1
J gene: TRBJ1-5
CDR3 protein: CSAYITPIEYSNQPQHF
CDR3 DNA: TGCAGTGCCTACATAACACCAATAGAATATAGCAATCAGCCCCAGCATTTT

clone size: NA
D gene: NA
V gene: TRBV12-3/TRBV12-4
J gene: TRBJ2-1
CDR3 protein: CASTTLGEQFF
CDR3 DNA: TGTGCCAGCACCACCCTAGGGGAGCAGTTCTTC

clone size: NA
D gene: NA
V gene: TRBV5-1
J gene: TRBJ1-4
CDR3 protein: CASSLESVPNEKLFF
CDR3 DNA: TGCGCCAGCAGCTTGGAGAGCGTCCCTAATGAAAAACTGTTTTTT

clone size: NA
D gene: NA
V gene: TRBV7-6
J gene: TRBJ1-5
CDR3 protein: CASSEGNNQPQHF
CDR3 DNA: TGTGCCAGCAGCGAGGGCAACAATCAGCCCCAGCATTTT

clone size: NA
D gene: NA
V gene: TRBV4-3
J gene: TRBJ2-7
CDR3 protein: CASSQEGRASYEQYF
CDR3 DNA: TGCGCCAGCAGCCAAGAGGGCAGGGCCTCCTACGAGCAGTACTTC

clone size: few
D gene: NA
V gene: TRBV11-2
J gene: TRBJ2-5
CDR3 protein: CASSLDSGRVQETQYF
CDR3 DNA: TGTGCCAGCAGCTTAGATTCGGGAAGAGTACAAGAGACCCAGTACTTC

clone size: many
D gene: NA
V gene: TRBV7-2
J gene: TRBJ1-2
CDR3 protein: CASSEASGTLDGYTF
CDR3 DNA: TGTGCCAGCAGCGAAGCCTCCGGGACCCTTGATGGCTACACCTTC

clone size: few
D gene: NA
V gene: TRBV11-2
J gene: TRBJ1-1
CDR3 protein: CASSLGYREAFF
CDR3 DNA: TGTGCCAGCAGCTTAGGTTACAGGGAAGCTTTCTTT

clone size: NA
D gene: NA
V gene: TRBV15
J gene: TRBJ2-6
CDR3 protein: CATRHPISGANVLTF
CDR3 DNA: TGTGCCACCAGACACCCCATCTCTGGGGCCAACGTCCTGACTTTC

clone size: NA
D gene: NA
V gene: TRBV4-3
J gene: TRBJ2-7
CDR3 protein: CASSQATPGRYEQYF
CDR3 DNA: TGCGCCAGCAGCCAAGCAACACCGGGGAGGTACGAGCAGTACTTC

clone size: few
D gene: NA
V gene: TRBV23-1
J gene: TRBJ2-3
CDR3 protein: CASSPYSREGKDTQYF
CDR3 DNA: TGCGCCAGCAGTCCCTATTCCAGGGAAGGTAAAGATACGCAGTATTTT

clone size: NA
D gene: NA
V gene: TRBV12-3/TRBV12-4
J gene: TRBJ1-5
CDR3 protein: CASSLGFSNQPQHF
CDR3 DNA: TGTGCCAGCAGCCTTGGGTTTTCCAATCAGCCCCAGCATTTT

clone size: few
D gene: NA
V gene: TRBV12-3/TRBV12-4
J gene: TRBJ1-1
CDR3 protein: CASSLTANTEAFF
CDR3 DNA: TGTGCCAGCAGTTTAACGGCGAACACTGAAGCTTTCTTT

clone size: NA
D gene: NA
V gene: TRBV12-3/TRBV12-4
J gene: TRBJ1-1
CDR3 protein: CASSLKEGGNTEAFF
CDR3 DNA: TGTGCCAGCAGTTTGAAGGAGGGGGGGAACACTGAAGCTTTCTTT

clone size: NA
D gene: NA
V gene: TRBV7-2
J gene: TRBJ1-1
CDR3 protein: CASSPEGEGRNTEAFF
CDR3 DNA: TGTGCCAGCAGCCCAGAAGGTGAGGGTAGGAACACTGAAGCTTTCTTT

clone size: few
D gene: NA
V gene: TRBV7-2
J gene: TRBJ2-7
CDR3 protein: CASSPRLNYEQYF
CDR3 DNA: TGTGCCAGCAGCCCCAGGCTAAACTACGAGCAGTACTTC

clone size: NA
D gene: NA
V gene: TRBV6-6
J gene: TRBJ2-1
CDR3 protein: CASSLRDNYNEQFF
CDR3 DNA: TGTGCCAGCAGTTTACGGGACAACTACAATGAGCAGTTCTTC

clone size: NA
D gene: TRBD1
V gene: TRBV7-3
J gene: TRBJ2-1
CDR3 protein: CASSPRQGVYNEQFF
CDR3 DNA: TGTGCCAGCAGCCCCCGACAGGGGGTCTACAATGAGCAGTTCTTC

clone size: NA
D gene: NA
V gene: TRBV7-3
J gene: TRBJ1-2
CDR3 protein: CASSLNSRGDYGYTF
CDR3 DNA: TGTGCCAGCAGCTTAAATAGCAGGGGAGACTATGGCTACACCTTC

clone size: few
D gene: NA
V gene: TRBV7-2
J gene: TRBJ2-7
CDR3 protein: CASSPSWSSYEQYF
CDR3 DNA: TGTGCCAGCAGCCCAAGCTGGAGCTCCTACGAGCAGTACTTC

clone size: few
D gene: NA
V gene: TRBV7-2
J gene: TRBJ2-2
CDR3 protein: CASWAGPDTGELFF
CDR3 DNA: TGTGCCAGCTGGGCGGGACCAGACACCGGGGAGCTGTTTTTT

clone size: NA
D gene: TRBD2
V gene: TRBV6-8
J gene: TRBJ2-5
CDR3 protein: CASSYPHPVLAGGGTQYF
CDR3 DNA: TGTGCCAGCAGTTACCCACACCCTGTACTAGCGGGGGGGGGGACCCAGTACTTC

clone size: once
D gene: NA
V gene: TRBV7-2
J gene: TRBJ1-5
CDR3 protein: CASSSEQGQPQHF
CDR3 DNA: TGTGCCAGCAGCTCGGAACAGGGCCAGCCCCAGCATTTT

clone size: NA
D gene: TRBD2
V gene: TRBV7-8
J gene: TRBJ2-2
CDR3 protein: CASSLAGRERTGELFF
CDR3 DNA: TGTGCCAGCAGCTTAGCGGGGCGGGAGCGCACCGGGGAGCTGTTTTTT

clone size: NA
D gene: NA
V gene: TRBV12-5
J gene: TRBJ1-1
CDR3 protein: CASGILQGAKTEAFF
CDR3 DNA: TGTGCTAGTGGTATTCTTCAAGGGGCGAAGACTGAAGCTTTCTTT

clone size: NA
D gene: TRBD2
V gene: TRBV27
J gene: TRBJ2-3
CDR3 protein: CASSISSGGFPDTQYF
CDR3 DNA: TGTGCCAGCAGCATATCTAGCGGGGGGTTCCCAGATACGCAGTATTTT

clone size: few
D gene: NA
V gene: TRBV19
J gene: TRBJ1-1
CDR3 protein: CASSPRTVPEAFF
CDR3 DNA: TGTGCCAGTAGTCCTAGGACTGTACCTGAAGCTTTCTTT

clone size: few
D gene: TRBD1
V gene: TRBV27
J gene: TRBJ2-1
CDR3 protein: CASSSGTGTYNEQFF
CDR3 DNA: TGTGCCAGCAGTTCCGGGACAGGGACCTACAATGAGCAGTTCTTC

clone size: NA
D gene: NA
V gene: TRBV28
J gene: TRBJ1-6
CDR3 protein: CASSFGVPSSYNSPLHF
CDR3 DNA: TGTGCCAGCAGTTTCGGGGTACCGAGCTCCTATAATTCACCCCTCCACTTT

clone size: NA
D gene: TRBD2
V gene: TRBV15
J gene: TRBJ2-5
CDR3 protein: CATSRDPPGLAGDQETQYF
CDR3 DNA: TGTGCCACCAGCAGGGATCCCCCGGGACTAGCGGGCGACCAAGAGACCCAGTACTTC

clone size: NA
D gene: NA
V gene: TRBV7-2
J gene: TRBJ1-2
CDR3 protein: CASSFKVVSYGYTF
CDR3 DNA: TGTGCCAGCAGCTTCAAAGTCGTTTCTTATGGCTACACCTTC

clone size: NA
D gene: NA
V gene: TRBV12-3/TRBV12-4
J gene: TRBJ2-6
CDR3 protein: CASSLSGRRTGANVLTF
CDR3 DNA: TGTGCCAGCAGTTTATCGGGTAGGAGGACTGGGGCCAACGTCCTGACTTTC

clone size: few
D gene: NA
V gene: TRBV27
J gene: TRBJ1-5
CDR3 protein: CASSLSSGVRNQPQHF
CDR3 DNA: TGTGCCAGCAGTTTATCCTCCGGGGTACGGAATCAGCCCCAGCATTTT

clone size: NA
D gene: NA
V gene: TRBV19
J gene: TRBJ2-7
CDR3 protein: CASSRGGMTYEQYF
CDR3 DNA: TGTGCCAGTAGTCGAGGGGGTATGACGTACGAGCAGTACTTC

clone size: NA
D gene: NA
V gene: TRBV12-3/TRBV12-4
J gene: TRBJ1-5
CDR3 protein: CASSLEGPHQPQHF
CDR3 DNA: TGTGCCAGCAGTTTAGAGGGGCCCCATCAGCCCCAGCATTTT

clone size: many
D gene: TRBD2
V gene: TRBV20-1
J gene: TRBJ2-3
CDR3 protein: CSAETSGSTDTQYF
CDR3 DNA: TGCAGTGCCGAAACTAGCGGGAGTACAGATACGCAGTATTTT

clone size: few
D gene: NA
V gene: TRBV6-1
J gene: TRBJ1-5
CDR3 protein: CASSEPARGGSQPQHF
CDR3 DNA: TGTGCCAGCAGTGAACCCGCCCGGGGGGGATCCCAGCCCCAGCATTTT

clone size: NA
D gene: TRBD1
V gene: TRBV18
J gene: TRBJ2-6
CDR3 protein: CASSPPGTGSGANVLTF
CDR3 DNA: TGTGCCAGCTCACCTCCCGGGACAGGGAGCGGGGCCAACGTCCTGACTTTC

clone size: few
D gene: NA
V gene: TRBV7-8
J gene: TRBJ1-2
CDR3 protein: CASSKEGKRYTF
CDR3 DNA: TGTGCCAGCAGCAAAGAGGGAAAGCGGTACACCTTC

clone size: NA
D gene: NA
V gene: TRBV10-3
J gene: TRBJ1-1
CDR3 protein: CATLHSDSSNTEAFF
CDR3 DNA: TGTGCCACCCTTCACTCGGACAGCTCGAACACTGAAGCTTTCTTT

clone size: NA
D gene: TRBD1
V gene: TRBV20-1
J gene: TRBJ2-7
CDR3 protein: CSAGGQAPYEQYF
CDR3 DNA: TGCAGTGCTGGGGGACAGGCTCCATACGAGCAGTACTTC

clone size: NA
D gene: TRBD1
V gene: TRBV7-9
J gene: TRBJ2-7
CDR3 protein: CASSPDRGLDEQYF
CDR3 DNA: TGTGCCAGCAGTCCCGACAGGGGGCTGGACGAGCAGTACTTC

clone size: few
D gene: NA
V gene: TRBV20-1
J gene: TRBJ1-4
CDR3 protein: CSAREPKKREKLFF
CDR3 DNA: TGCAGTGCCAGAGAACCGAAGAAAAGGGAAAAACTGTTTTTT

clone size: NA
D gene: NA
V gene: TRBV6-2/TRBV6-3
J gene: TRBJ2-7
CDR3 protein: CASSLRDISYEQYF
CDR3 DNA: TGTGCCAGCAGTCTCCGGGACATAAGCTACGAGCAGTACTTC

clone size: few
D gene: TRBD2
V gene: TRBV6-1
J gene: TRBJ2-7
CDR3 protein: CASSEGRGGLISYEQYF
CDR3 DNA: TGTGCCAGCAGTGAAGGACGGGGGGGACTTATCTCCTACGAGCAGTACTTC

clone size: NA
D gene: TRBD2
V gene: TRBV20-1
J gene: TRBJ2-1
CDR3 protein: CSAPKRGPSGEQFF
CDR3 DNA: TGCAGTGCGCCGAAGCGGGGGCCTAGCGGTGAGCAGTTCTTC

clone size: NA
D gene: TRBD1
V gene: TRBV29-1
J gene: TRBJ1-2
CDR3 protein: CSVESGQGARGYTF
CDR3 DNA: TGCAGCGTTGAATCCGGACAGGGGGCGCGCGGCTACACCTTC

clone size: NA
D gene: NA
V gene: TRBV12-3/TRBV12-4
J gene: TRBJ2-1
CDR3 protein: CASTWSQGFRNEQFF
CDR3 DNA: TGTGCCAGCACTTGGAGTCAGGGGTTTCGAAATGAGCAGTTCTTC